This entry lists 10 T cell receptor beta chains sequenced from one sample in a study of OX40 agonist ivuxolimab in advanced cancers. Only in-frame clones appear in the TCRdb table, and some are missing; sequencing was by immunoSEQ multiplex PCR. The table includes tens of thousands of clones, roughly 80% detected once. Sequences were derived from CD4+ or CD8+ T cells sorted from blood, sampled in a trial of the OX40 agonist ivuxolimab. These receptors were taken from an adult with an advanced solid tumor such as melanoma, head and neck, liver or kidney cancer.

This clone was seen a few times. This sequence joins TRBV4-1 and TRBJ1-2, with 12 bases matching TRBD1. Germline V gene lookup returns CDR1 MGHRA and CDR2 YSYEKL. Trimming removed 2 bases from V and 4 bases from J; junction bases left unmatched: 8. This CDR3 region has 17 residues. The CDR3 DNA reads TGCGCCAGCAGCCAACTACCGGGACAGGGGGCCCTCTATGGCTACACCTTC. Translation gives CASSQLPGQGALYGYTF.

The chain joins TRBV29-1 to TRBJ1-2, with TRBD1 identical over 7 bases. This CDR3 comprises 14 residues. From germline, CDR1 is SQVTM and CDR2 ANQGSEA. V was pared by 6 bases and J by 2 bases, with 9 bases of the junction left unmatched. The CDR3 reads CSVAGTALNYGYTF. CDR3 in DNA: TGCAGCGTGGCAGGGACAGCACTCAACTATGGCTACACCTTC.

The CDR3 loop reads CASSPTWGGSYGYTF. CDR3 in DNA: TGTGCCAGCAGCCCCACTTGGGGGGGCTCCTATGGCTACACCTTC. The chain is built from TRBV9 and TRBJ1-2; tentatively, D is TRBD1 (6 bases). Trimming pared 4 bases from V and 4 bases from J, leaving 17 bases between. CDR3 length: 15 amino acids. Germline values: CDR1 SGDLS, CDR2 YYNGEE.

The chain recombines TRBV2 with TRBJ2-3; tentative D call: TRBD2 (5 bases). CDR1 is SNHLY and CDR2 is FYNNEI in the germline V gene. Trimming shortened V by 6 bases and J by 6 bases, and 16 bases separated the two germline ends. The CDR3 extends over 14 amino acids. CDR3 region: CASSVAVGGDTQYF. Written as DNA, the CDR3 is TGTGCCAGCAGCGTAGCTGTTGGCGGGGATACGCAGTATTTT.

The V and J genes are TRBV18 and TRBJ1-2; possible D gene TRBD1, 5 bases. The CDR3 is made up of 13 amino acids. Between the trimmed V and J ends, which lost 6 bases and 4 bases, there was a span of 12 bases. Germline values: CDR1 KGHSH, CDR2 LQKENI. The CDR3 DNA sequence: TGTGCCAGCTCTTCGGACACAATCTATGGCTACACCTTC. Protein: CASSSDTIYGYTF.

This clone occurred a few times. The rearrangement links TRBV11-2 to TRBJ2-7, with D unclear. V was pared by 8 bases and J by 4 bases, with 15 bases between. The germline V gene has CDR1 SGHAT and CDR2 FQNNGV. This CDR3 has 13 amino acids. The CDR3 nucleotides are TGTGCCAGCGCACTGAATGTTCGGTACGAGCAGTACTTC. It translates to CASALNVRYEQYF. The full variable domain, rest sourced from reference TRBV11-2 and TRBJ2-7, is EAGVAQSPRYKIIEKRQSVAFWCNPISGHATLYWYQQILGQGPKLLIQFQNNGVVDDSQLPKDRFSAERLKGVDSTLKIQPAKLEDSAVYLCASALNVRYEQYFGPGTRLTVT.

The gene calls are TRBV4-3 and TRBJ2-3, with unresolved D. V lost 0 bases and J 1 base, leaving 8 bases between the germline ends. The CDR3 is 15 residues long. Looked up from germline, CDR1 is LGHNA and CDR2 is YSLEER. DNA of the CDR3: TGCGCCAGCAGCCAAGATCGTGAGGGCACAGATACGCAGTATTTT. It encodes CASSQDREGTDTQYF.

This clone was detected only once. The chain employs TRBV29-1 and TRBJ1-2; the D gene is possibly TRBD1 (5 bases). The V gene's germline CDR1 is SQVTM and CDR2 ANQGSEA. The CDR3 is 12 residues long. The CDR3 nucleotides read TGCGGGGGAGGAGATGGTAACTATGGCTACACCTTC. Its translation is CGGGDGNYGYTF.

The rearrangement joins TRBV6-5 to TRBJ2-6; no clear D. The CDR3 sequence is 15 residues long. The germline V gene encodes CDR1 MNHEY and CDR2 SVGAGI. With 2 bases removed from V and 0 bases from J, the gap between germline ends came to 5 bases. The CDR3 coding sequence is TGTGCCAGCAGTTACGAGAGCTCTGGGGCCAACGTCCTGACTTTC. Protein sequence: CASSYESSGANVLTF.

The chain uses TRBV10-3 and TRBJ2-3; D unclear. Germline loops: CDR1 ENHRY, CDR2 SYGVKD. Trimming took off 3 bases at V and 0 bases at J, with 13 bases between the two ends. CDR3 size: 16 residues. The CDR3 sequence: CAISDSIGASTDTQYF. The CDR3 DNA is TGTGCCATCAGTGATTCGATAGGCGCTAGCACAGATACGCAGTATTTT.